A single sample gave rise to the 8 T cell receptor beta chains below, sequenced in a study of identifying expanded T cells in peripheral blood (dated by TCRdb to about 2019). Library method: the immunoSEQ multiplex PCR assay. TCRdb retrieved this table from immuneACCESS and kept in-frame rearrangements only. Not all clones are present; in checked studies, unresolved V genes account for under half, and no reason is known for the remainder. This sample lists about 94,000 clones; roughly 88% were detected once. Around 5.9% of the sample belongs to the ten largest clones. Material for sequencing was blood. These receptors came from a person aged 18-70 years in good health.

The chain combines TRBV7-2 with TRBJ2-5; D remains unclear. The CDR3 is made up of 14 amino acids. V was clipped by 2 bases and J by 2 bases, with 9 bases between them. CDR1 is SGHTA, CDR2 FQGNSA, per germline. The CDR3 region is CASSLLTAQETQYF. CDR3 DNA sequence: TGTGCCAGCAGCTTACTAACGGCTCAAGAGACCCAGTACTTC.

The chain is built from TRBV7-9 and TRBJ1-2; D is possibly TRBD1 (5 bases). Germline V gives CDR1 SEHNR, CDR2 FQNEAQ (reference sequence). Trimming took off 1 base at V and 0 bases at J, with 9 bases between the two ends. This CDR3 is 15 amino acids long. Here the CDR3 reads CASSLGGPTNYGYTF. The CDR3 nucleotides read TGTGCCAGCAGCTTAGGGGGCCCAACTAACTATGGCTACACCTTC.

With respect to this clone: One end of the junction varies from germline; a read error may be responsible. The sample carries other DNA sequences with the same CDR3. This chain connects TRBV6-1 to TRBJ1-6, with D hard to call. The CDR3 runs to 12 residues. Looked up from germline, CDR1 is MNHNS and CDR2 is SASEGT. CDR3 DNA sequence: TGTGCCAGCAGTGAAAGTAGCAGGTCCCTCCATTTT. It translates to CASSESSRSLHF.

The chain employs TRBV6-5 and TRBJ2-7; D is ambiguous. With 6 bases removed from V and 5 bases from J, the gap between germline ends came to 11 bases. Germline assignment: CDR1 MNHEY and CDR2 SVGAGI. The CDR3 has 12 amino acids. Here the CDR3 DNA reads TGTGCCAGCAGGGCAGGATCTCACGAGCAGTACTTC. Translation gives CASRAGSHEQYF.

V and J are TRBV15 and TRBJ2-3; tentatively, D is TRBD1 (5 bases). The CDR3 has 14 amino acids. Germline CDR1 reads LNHNV; CDR2 reads YYDKDF (reference sequence). V was trimmed by 3 bases and J by 5 bases, leaving 12 bases between them. CDR3 DNA: TGTGCCACCAGCAGGGGGCAGCTAGTAGATACGCAGTATTTT. Translation: CATSRGQLVDTQYF.

The chain recombines TRBV10-1 with TRBJ2-7; 11 bases fit TRBD2. CDR3 length: 14 residues. The J segment lost 9 bases and the V segment lost 3 bases, leaving 7 bases of the junction unmatched. The germline gives CDR1 WNHNN, CDR2 SYGVQD (reference sequence). CDR3 in amino acids: CASSDLLAGVVQYF. The CDR3 nucleotides read TGCGCCAGCAGTGACCTACTAGCGGGAGTCGTGCAGTACTTC.

The V and J genes are TRBV28 and TRBJ2-3; D not certain. This CDR3 region has 12 residues. V gave up 6 bases and J gave up 2 bases, with 6 bases separating them. The germline V gene encodes CDR1 MDHEN and CDR2 SYDVKM. CDR3 protein: CASRKNTDTQYF. The DNA of the CDR3 is TGTGCCAGCAGGAAAAACACAGATACGCAGTATTTT.

The rearrangement uses TRBV6-1 and TRBJ1-5; no firm D call. With 6 bases removed from V and 2 bases from J, the gap between germline ends came to 8 bases. CDR1 MNHNS and CDR2 SASEGT come from the germline V gene. This CDR3 is 13 amino acids long. CDR3 sequence reads: CASSIGGNQPQHF. CDR3 nucleotides: TGTGCCAGCAGCATAGGTGGCAATCAGCCCCAGCATTTT.